A selection of T cell receptor beta chains follows, all from one sample in a study of T-cell memory formation after mild COVID-19. A single record per CDR3 protein comes from TCRdb applying MiXCR to the 5' RACE reads. This sample has about half a million distinct CDR3 sequences, with roughly 20% found just once. Sequencing was carried out using PBMCs or a T cell subset sorted from them (not recorded which). The receptors originated from an adult woman who had mild COVID-19 (a few samples of this study predate the infection). Cell type and time point are not known. Both conserved end residues are part of each CDR3. A D gene is named only where the DNA matches it firmly. Clone size, where shown, is once, few, many, or a class for clones that have expanded.

d_call clone_size cdr3_length j_call v_call cdr3_nt cdr3_aa
. . 14 TRBJ2-1 TRBV5-6 TGTGCCAGCAGCTCGGGGGACCCATACAATGAGCAGTTCTTC CASSSGDPYNEQFF
TRBD2 . 15 TRBJ2-3 TRBV9 TGTGCCAGCAGCACCATAGCGGGGAGCACAGATACGCAGTATTTT CASSTIAGSTDTQYF
. . 14 TRBJ2-7 TRBV6-6 TGTGCCAGCAGTTACTCATCCCCGGTATACGAGCAGTACTTC CASSYSSPVYEQYF
. . 12 TRBJ1-6 TRBV7-9 TGTGCCAGCAGCGTCGATAATTCACCCCTCCACTTT CASSVDNSPLHF
. . 16 TRBJ2-3 TRBV7-9 TGTGCCAGCAGCTTATTCGCAGGGGCTAGCACAGATACGCAGTATTTT CASSLFAGASTDTQYF
. few 16 TRBJ2-2 TRBV9 TGTGCCAGCAGCGTAGTACGCGGGGCCCGAACCGGGGAGCTGTTTTTT CASSVVRGARTGELFF
TRBD1 . 14 TRBJ1-1 TRBV19 TGTGCCACTGATAATAGACAGGGGAACACTGAAGCTTTCTTT CATDNRQGNTEAFF
TRBD2 few 14 TRBJ2-2 TRBV6-2/TRBV6-3 TGTGCCAGCAGAGCGGGAGCCCTTGGCGGGGAGCTGTTTTTT CASRAGALGGELFF
. . 12 TRBJ1-1 TRBV18 TGTGCCAGCTCATCGGTTATCACTGAAGCTTTCTTT CASSSVITEAFF
TRBD2 . 15 TRBJ2-3 TRBV12-3/TRBV12-4 TGTGCCAGCAGGGGGGGGAGATCATCACCGGATACGCAGTATTTT CASRGGRSSPDTQYF
. . 15 TRBJ1-1 TRBV20-1 TGCAGTGCTCCATCGGGTGGGATAGCCGTCCCTGAAGCTTTCTTT CSAPSGGIAVPEAFF
. few 14 TRBJ2-3 TRBV9 TGTGCCAGCAGCGTGCCGGGGGCCACAGATACGCAGTATTTT CASSVPGATDTQYF
TRBD2 many 17 TRBJ2-1 TRBV5-1 TGCGCCAGCAGCTTGGTACCGGGACTAGCGGGAGGTAACGAGCAGTTCTTC CASSLVPGLAGGNEQFF
. few 14 TRBJ2-7 TRBV13 TGTGCCAGCAGCGGACACAGGATCTCCTACGAGCAGTACTTC CASSGHRISYEQYF
TRBD1 . 16 TRBJ2-7 TRBV4-1 TGCGCCAGCAGCCAACCTTCCGGACAGGGGTTCTACGAGCAGTACTTC CASSQPSGQGFYEQYF
TRBD2 . 15 TRBJ2-3 TRBV5-4 TGTGCCAGCAGCCCCCGGACTAGCGGGAGGAATACGCAGTATTTT CASSPRTSGRNTQYF
TRBD1 . 15 TRBJ1-5 TRBV5-1 TGCGCCAGCAGCTCAACAGGGGCCCACAATCAGCCCCAGCATTTT CASSSTGAHNQPQHF
. . 14 TRBJ1-1 TRBV7-9 TGTGCCAGCAGCTCCCCAGACAAGAACACTGAAGCTTTCTTT CASSSPDKNTEAFF
TRBD2 . 15 TRBJ2-3 TRBV15 TGTGCCACCGCCAGGACTAGCGGGAGCACAGATACGCAGTATTTT CATARTSGSTDTQYF
TRBD1 . 15 TRBJ1-6 TRBV12-3/TRBV12-4 TGTGCCAGCAGTCCAGACAGGGGCAATAATTCACCCCTCCACTTT CASSPDRGNNSPLHF
TRBD2 few 15 TRBJ2-1 TRBV24-1 TGTGCCACCGGTCCCCCTAGCGGGAGTTACAATGAGCAGTTCTTC CATGPPSGSYNEQFF
. . 14 TRBJ2-5 TRBV29-1 TGCAGCGGTTCCCGGGACGTAGGACGGGAGACCCAGTACTTC CSGSRDVGRETQYF
TRBD1 many 16 TRBJ2-5 TRBV4-3 TGCGCCAGCAGCCAGCGACAGGGAGACGGCCAAGAGACCCAGTACTTC CASSQRQGDGQETQYF
. . 13 TRBJ1-2 TRBV30 TGTGCCTGGACTGGCCGGCGGAGCTATGGCTACACCTTC CAWTGRRSYGYTF
. few 13 TRBJ1-2 TRBV5-1 TGCGCCAGCAGCTTTAACAGCTACTATGGCTACACCTTC CASSFNSYYGYTF
. . 12 TRBJ2-1 TRBV7-9 TGTGCCAGCAGCTTAGAAAGGGACCGAGCGCTCTTC CASSLERDRALF
. . 17 TRBJ2-6 TRBV7-8 TGTGCCAGCAGCCCCGACAGGCTGGGGGCTGGGGCCAACGTCCTGACTTTC CASSPDRLGAGANVLTF
. few 14 TRBJ2-3 TRBV7-2 TGTGCCAGCAGCCCGACTAGTACCACAGATACGCAGTATTTT CASSPTSTTDTQYF